The 23 T cell receptor beta chains below all came from one sample that was sequenced in a study of siplizumab effects on memory and regulatory T cells. Repertoires were generated with immunoSEQ multiplex PCR, while TCRdb's copy carries only in-frame clones and drops some. Of around 110,000 clones listed, 90% to 95% are singletons. Source material: non-Treg CD4+ T cells sorted from blood. The receptors were sampled from a human donor in good health.

The CDR3 protein is CASSITVKNIQYF. The CDR3 DNA reads as TGTGCCAGTAGTATCACGGTCAAAAACATTCAGTACTTC. V gene TRBV19 combines with J gene TRBJ2-4; D gene ambiguous. The CDR3 extends over 13 amino acids. CDR1 and CDR2 from the germline V gene are LNHDA and SQIVND (reference sequence). V shed 3 bases and J shed 3 bases, with 6 bases lying between them. Looking up the rest from reference TRBV19 and TRBJ2-4 gives the full variable domain: DGGITQSPKYLFRKEGQNVTLSCEQNLNHDAMYWYRQDPGQGLRLIYYSQIVNDFQKGDIAEGYSVSREKKESFPLTVTSAQKNPTAFYLCASSITVKNIQYFGAGTRLSVL.

The chain joins TRBV5-8 to TRBJ2-5, with D possibly being TRBD2 (5 bases). The V and J ends lost 3 bases and 7 bases respectively, with 16 bases between them. This CDR3 is 14 amino acids long. The germline gives CDR1 SGHTS, CDR2 YDEGEE. The CDR3, as DNA: TGTGCCAGCAGCTCGAAGACCGGGGTTGGGACCCAGTACTTC. Translated, it gives CASSSKTGVGTQYF.

V usage is TRBV2 and J usage is TRBJ1-5, with D hard to call. Germline CDR1 and CDR2: SNHLY and FYNNEI. The ends were cut back, 7 bases at V and 1 base at J, with 14 bases in the middle. The CDR3 has 15 amino acids. The CDR3 DNA reads TGTGCCAGCAACCGGGAACCCGGGAGCAATCAGCCCCAGCATTTT. The encoded protein is CASNREPGSNQPQHF.

This chain links TRBV5-1 with TRBJ2-1, with 9 bases matching TRBD2. V lost 4 bases, J lost 1 base, and 9 bases stayed unmatched. Germline V gene lookup returns CDR1 SGHRS and CDR2 YFSETQ. The CDR3 sequence is 17 residues long. The CDR3 DNA follows: TGCGCCAGCAGCAGGATAGCGGGAGACGCTTCCTACAATGAGCAGTTCTTC. Translated, it gives CASSRIAGDASYNEQFF.

Remarks on this clone: One end of the junction does not line up with germline, which may come from a read error. The chain uses TRBV2 and TRBJ2-7, with D uncertain. The CDR3 is 10 amino acids. CDR1 is SNHLY, CDR2 FYNNEI, per germline. CDR3 nucleotide sequence: TGTGCCAGCAGTGCCACGGTGGTTAAATTC. Its translation is CASSATVVKF.

The rearrangement uses TRBV29-1 and TRBJ1-1; no definite D call. The germline V gene encodes CDR1 SQVTM and CDR2 ANQGSEA. V gave up 6 bases and J gave up 2 bases, with 16 bases separating them. This CDR3 spans 14 amino acids. CDR3 in amino acids: CSVNGVRVNTEAFF. The DNA of the CDR3 is TGCAGCGTCAATGGTGTCAGAGTAAACACTGAAGCTTTCTTT.

The chain has TRBV5-6 and TRBJ1-5; possibly TRBD1 for D (6 bases). The germline CDR1 and CDR2 sequences are SGHDT and YYEEEE. Trimming left V 1 base short and J 5 bases short, with 10 bases between. The CDR3 runs 14 residues. In nucleotides, the CDR3 is TGTGCCAGCAGCTTGTGGCAGGGGTATCAGCCCCAGCATTTT. This sequence encodes CASSLWQGYQPQHF.

This chain links TRBV2 with TRBJ2-1, with TRBD1 identical over 10 bases. Germline CDR1 reads SNHLY; CDR2 reads FYNNEI. J lost 2 bases, V lost 7 bases, and 2 bases had no gene match. The CDR3 has 14 residues. Here the CDR3 DNA reads TGTGCCAGCAATGGACAGGGGGCCTACAATGAGCAGTTCTTC. This encodes CASNGQGAYNEQFF.

The CDR3 DNA sequence: TGTGCCAGCAGCTTAAGAGGGGACAAGAGCTCCTACGAGCAGTACTTC. It encodes CASSLRGDKSSYEQYF. The chain carries TRBV11-2 and TRBJ2-7; D is possibly TRBD1 (6 bases). CDR1 and CDR2 (germline): SGHAT, FQNNGV. The CDR3 spans 16 residues. Trimming stripped 2 bases from V and 0 bases from J, with 14 bases between.

The CDR3 DNA sequence: TGTGCCAGCAGCGGGGACTTTGCGGGCTCTGGAAACACCATATATTTT. The encoded protein is CASSGDFAGSGNTIYF. The rearrangement links TRBV9 to TRBJ1-3; TRBD1 might be the D (5 bases). V was pared by 3 bases and J by 0 bases, with 13 bases between. Germline loops: CDR1 SGDLS, CDR2 YYNGEE. The CDR3 runs to 16 residues.

The chain links TRBV5-1 to TRBJ1-4; 11 bases align to TRBD1. Germline assignment: CDR1 SGHRS and CDR2 YFSETQ. The ends lost 4 bases at V and 4 bases at J; junction bases unmatched: 3. CDR3 length: 15 amino acids. CDR3 coding DNA: TGCGCCAGCAGCGGGACAGGGGGAAATAATGAAAAACTGTTTTTT. It encodes CASSGTGGNNEKLFF.

The gene calls are TRBV5-1 and TRBJ2-3; 8 bases are a match to TRBD1. There are 15 residues in the CDR3. With 1 base clipped from V and 4 bases from J, the junction kept 5 bases outside the gene matches. Germline-derived CDR1 and CDR2 are SGHRS and YFSETQ. CDR3 loop: CASSLNRGSADTQYF. The CDR3 nucleotides are TGCGCCAGCAGCTTGAACAGGGGGTCGGCAGATACGCAGTATTTT. Looking up the rest from reference TRBV5-1 and TRBJ2-3 gives the full variable domain: KAGVTQTPRYLIKTRGQQVTLSCSPISGHRSVSWYQQTPGQGLQFLFEYFSETQRNKGNFPGRFSGRQFSNSRSEMNVSTLELGDSALYLCASSLNRGSADTQYFGPGTRLTVL.

V and J are TRBV15 and TRBJ1-5, with D unresolved. Germline CDR1 and CDR2: LNHNV and YYDKDF (reference sequence). This CDR3 contains 13 residues. V was cut by 1 base and J by 6 bases, with 7 bases left in between. This chain's CDR3 is CATSRALTQPQHF. The CDR3, as DNA: TGTGCCACCAGCAGAGCCCTCACTCAGCCCCAGCATTTT.

The chain links TRBV4-1 to TRBJ2-1; D not certain. The CDR3 spans 17 residues. Germline lookup yields CDR1 MGHRA and CDR2 YSYEKL. Trimming removed 1 base at V and 9 bases at J, with 22 bases between. DNA for the CDR3: TGCGCCAGCAGCCAAGCTATGGTCCGGGTACAAAATGGTGAGCAGTTCTTC. Its protein product is CASSQAMVRVQNGEQFF.

The chain has TRBV7-9 and TRBJ2-3; 8 bases agree with TRBD2. The CDR3 is made up of 16 amino acids. V lost 1 base, J lost 6 bases, and 9 bases stayed unmatched. Germline loops: CDR1 SEHNR, CDR2 FQNEAQ (reference sequence). The DNA for the CDR3 is TGTGCCAGCAGCTTAGTAGCGGGGATTCACTGGGATACGCAGTATTTT. It encodes CASSLVAGIHWDTQYF. Supplemented by reference TRBV7-9 and TRBJ2-3, the full variable domain reads DTGVSQNPRHKITKRGQNVTFRCDPISEHNRLYWYRQTLGQGPEFLTYFQNEAQLEKSRLLSDRFSAERPKGSFSTLEIQRTEQGDSAMYLCASSLVAGIHWDTQYFGPGTRLTVL.

The J gene is TRBJ1-1, the V gene TRBV5-1, with 8 nucleotides matching TRBD1. The CDR3 extends over 14 amino acids. V trimming: 4 bases; J trimming: 5 bases; junction bases outside the gene matches: 7. Germline V gene data show CDR1 as SGHRS and CDR2 as YFSETQ. The CDR3: CASSPDRVRTEAFF. The CDR3 nucleotides are TGCGCCAGCAGCCCGGACAGGGTTCGAACTGAAGCTTTCTTT.

This chain joins TRBV12-5 and TRBJ2-1; D is uncertain. Germline CDR1 is LGHNT and CDR2 is FRNRAP. V was pared by 3 bases and J by 4 bases, with 10 bases between. The CDR3 sequence is 14 residues long. The CDR3 region has the DNA TGTGCTAGTGGTTTAGGGCCGAGTTACAATGAGCAGTTCTTC. It yields the protein CASGLGPSYNEQFF.

The chain carries TRBV6-5 and TRBJ1-2; D call uncertain. Germline V gene data show CDR1 as MNHEY and CDR2 as SVGAGI. V lost 6 bases and J 5 bases, leaving 16 bases between the germline ends. The CDR3 length is 14 residues. CDR3 sequence: CASRTIHPPYGYTF. For the CDR3, the DNA is TGTGCCAGCAGAACGATCCACCCGCCTTATGGCTACACCTTC.

V is TRBV6-5 and J is TRBJ2-3, with 7 bases fitting TRBD2. The CDR3 contains 16 residues. With V trimmed by 0 bases and J by 6 bases, 9 bases remained unmatched. CDR1 and CDR2 (germline): MNHEY, SVGAGI. The CDR3 sequence is CASSYSRASGKDTQYF. The DNA of the CDR3 is TGTGCCAGCAGTTACTCCAGGGCTAGCGGCAAGGATACGCAGTATTTT.

This clone was observed once. The CDR3 nucleotides read TGCAGTGCTAGAGCGGGCTACGAGCAGTACTTC. It yields the protein CSARAGYEQYF. This chain uses TRBV20-1 with TRBJ2-7; unclear D gene. This CDR3 has 11 amino acids. Germline CDR1 is DFQATT and CDR2 is SNEGSKA (reference sequence). The V end lost 1 base, the J end lost 3 bases, and 4 bases lay between the germline ends.

The chain has TRBV5-1 and TRBJ2-7, with D maybe TRBD2 (5 bases). The germline V gene has CDR1 SGHRS and CDR2 YFSETQ. The CDR3 is made up of 13 amino acids. Trimming left V 0 bases short and J 10 bases short, with 14 bases between. The DNA of the CDR3 is TGCGCCAGCAGCTTGGGGAAAGACGGGATTCAGTACTTC. It codes for CASSLGKDGIQYF.

The chain uses TRBV6-4 and TRBJ2-1; 10 nucleotides agree with TRBD2. CDR1 and CDR2 from the germline V gene are MRHNA and SNTAGT. The trim removed 3 bases at V and 12 bases at J, leaving 5 bases unmatched. The length of the CDR3 is 13 residues. The CDR3 loop reads CASSESSGGRQFF. Written as DNA, the CDR3 is TGTGCCAGCAGTGAGTCTAGCGGGGGCCGGCAGTTCTTC.

V usage is TRBV7-9 and J usage is TRBJ1-1; 7 bases agree with TRBD1. The CDR3 covers 18 residues. V lost 1 base and J lost 0; bases outside the gene matches: 11. CDR1 and CDR2 (germline): SEHNR, FQNEAQ (reference sequence). This CDR3 is CASSLGTISQGMNTEAFF. Here the CDR3 DNA reads TGTGCCAGCAGCTTAGGGACGATCTCACAGGGGATGAACACTGAAGCTTTCTTT.